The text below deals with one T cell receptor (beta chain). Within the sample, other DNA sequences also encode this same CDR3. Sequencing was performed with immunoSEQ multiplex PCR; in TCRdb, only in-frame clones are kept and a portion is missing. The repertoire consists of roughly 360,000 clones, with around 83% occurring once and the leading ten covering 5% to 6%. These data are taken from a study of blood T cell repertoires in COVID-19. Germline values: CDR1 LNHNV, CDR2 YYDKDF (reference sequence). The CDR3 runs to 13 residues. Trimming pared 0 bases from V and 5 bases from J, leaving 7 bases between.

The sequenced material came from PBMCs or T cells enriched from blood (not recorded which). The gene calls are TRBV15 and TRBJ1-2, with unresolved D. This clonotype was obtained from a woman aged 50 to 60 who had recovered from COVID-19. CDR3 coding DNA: TGTGCCACCAGCAGAGATCGAGCTTATGGCTACACCTTC. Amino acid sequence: CATSRDRAYGYTF.